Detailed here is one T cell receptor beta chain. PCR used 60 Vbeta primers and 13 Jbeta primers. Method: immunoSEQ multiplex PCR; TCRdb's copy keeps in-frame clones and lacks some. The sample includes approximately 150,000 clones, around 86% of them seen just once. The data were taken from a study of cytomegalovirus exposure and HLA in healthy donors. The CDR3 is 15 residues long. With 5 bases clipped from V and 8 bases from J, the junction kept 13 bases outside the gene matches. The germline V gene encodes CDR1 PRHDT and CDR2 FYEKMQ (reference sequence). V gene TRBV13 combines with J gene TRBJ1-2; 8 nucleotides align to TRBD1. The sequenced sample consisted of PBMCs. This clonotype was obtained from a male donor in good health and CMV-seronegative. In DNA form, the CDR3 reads TGTGCCAGCAGCGGACGACAGGGGCGGCGGGTCGGCTACACCTTC. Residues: CASSGRQGRRVGYTF.